Many counts were recorded for the clone carrying this T cell receptor beta chain. What it recognizes is unknown. The sample comes from a study of T cells after yellow fever vaccination. Whole-study findings and limits: Reappearing after the booster were most of the clones from primary vaccination (about 96% CD4, roughly 86% CD8).

TCRdb re-derived calls from the 5' RACE reads in MiXCR, one entry per CDR3 protein. Here the sample spans approximately 300,000 distinct CDR3 sequences, roughly 6.8% being singletons. Germline lookup yields CDR1 LGHDT and CDR2 YNNKEL (reference sequence). Deletions cut 3 bases from V and 4 bases from J, with 17 bases between. CDR3 size: 16 residues. The origin of this receptor is a man aged 18 to 29 who received the YFV17D yellow fever vaccine. This material consisted of PBMCs, taken roughly 47 days after the first yellow fever vaccination. V usage is TRBV3-1 and J usage is TRBJ2-3; no definite D call. The CDR3 is CASSQSSGSLADTQYF. CDR3 nucleotides: TGTGCCAGCAGCCAGAGCTCGGGCAGCTTGGCAGATACGCAGTATTTT.